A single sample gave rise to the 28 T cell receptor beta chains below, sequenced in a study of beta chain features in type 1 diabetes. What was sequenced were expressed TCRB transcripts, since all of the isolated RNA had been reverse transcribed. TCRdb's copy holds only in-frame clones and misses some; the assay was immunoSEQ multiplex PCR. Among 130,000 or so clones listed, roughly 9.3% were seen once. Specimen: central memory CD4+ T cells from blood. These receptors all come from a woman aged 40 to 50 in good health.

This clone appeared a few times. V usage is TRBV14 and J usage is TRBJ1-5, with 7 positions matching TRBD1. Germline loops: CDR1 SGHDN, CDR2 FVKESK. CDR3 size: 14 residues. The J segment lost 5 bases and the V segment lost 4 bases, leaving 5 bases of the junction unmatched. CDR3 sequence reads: CASSPLTGDQPQHF. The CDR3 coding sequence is TGTGCCAGCAGCCCATTAACAGGGGATCAGCCCCAGCATTTT.

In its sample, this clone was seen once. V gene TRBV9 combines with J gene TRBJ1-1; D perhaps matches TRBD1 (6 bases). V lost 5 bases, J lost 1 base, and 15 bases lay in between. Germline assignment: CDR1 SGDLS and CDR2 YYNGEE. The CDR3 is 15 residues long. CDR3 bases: TGTGCCAGCAGTAAAGGGACGACAGGGAACACTGAAGCTTTCTTT. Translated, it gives CASSKGTTGNTEAFF. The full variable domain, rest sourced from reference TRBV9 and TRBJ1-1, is DSGVTQTPKHLITATGQRVTLRCSPRSGDLSVYWYQQSLDQGLQFLIQYYNGEERAKGNILERFSAQQFPDLHSELNLSSLELGDSALYFCASSKGTTGNTEAFFGQGTRLTVV.

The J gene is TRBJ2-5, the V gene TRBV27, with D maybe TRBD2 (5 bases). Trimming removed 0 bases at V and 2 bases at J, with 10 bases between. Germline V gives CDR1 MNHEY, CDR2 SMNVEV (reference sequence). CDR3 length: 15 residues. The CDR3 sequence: CASSLSFRGQETQYF. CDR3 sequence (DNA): TGTGCCAGCAGTTTATCGTTCCGGGGTCAAGAGACCCAGTACTTC.

The DNA for the CDR3 is TGTGCCAGCAGCCGCATGACAGGGGGGGGCACTGAAGCTTTCTTT. It specifies CASSRMTGGGTEAFF. The chain carries TRBV14 and TRBJ1-1, with 9 nucleotides matching TRBD1. The CDR3 covers 15 residues. Trimming took 4 bases from V and 4 from J; bases not matched to a gene: 7. The germline V gene encodes CDR1 SGHDN and CDR2 FVKESK.

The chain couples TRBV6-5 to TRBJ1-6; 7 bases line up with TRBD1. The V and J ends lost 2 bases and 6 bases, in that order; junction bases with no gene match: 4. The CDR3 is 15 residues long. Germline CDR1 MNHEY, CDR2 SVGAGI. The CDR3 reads CASSYRGLGNSPLHF. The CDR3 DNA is TGTGCCAGCAGTTACAGGGGGCTGGGTAATTCACCCCTCCACTTT.

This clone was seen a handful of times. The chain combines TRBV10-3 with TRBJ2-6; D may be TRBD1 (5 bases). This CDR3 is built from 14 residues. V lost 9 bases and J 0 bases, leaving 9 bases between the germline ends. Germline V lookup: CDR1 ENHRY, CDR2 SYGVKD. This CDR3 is CAIGQGSGANVLTF. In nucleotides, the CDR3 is TGTGCCATAGGCCAGGGCTCTGGGGCCAACGTCCTGACTTTC.

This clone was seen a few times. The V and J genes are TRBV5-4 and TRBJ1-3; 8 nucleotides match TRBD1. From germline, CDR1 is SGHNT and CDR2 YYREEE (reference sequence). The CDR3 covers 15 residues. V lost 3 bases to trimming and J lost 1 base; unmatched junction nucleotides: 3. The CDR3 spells CASSSYRGSGNTIYF. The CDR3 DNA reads TGTGCCAGCAGCTCGTACAGGGGGTCTGGAAACACCATATATTTT.

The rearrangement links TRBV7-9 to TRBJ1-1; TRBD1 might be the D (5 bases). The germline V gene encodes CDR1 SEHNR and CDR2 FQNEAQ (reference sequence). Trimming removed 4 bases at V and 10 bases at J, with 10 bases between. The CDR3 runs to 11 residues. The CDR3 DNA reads TGTGCCAGCAGCTCGGGGGAACGAGCTTTCTTT. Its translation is CASSSGERAFF.

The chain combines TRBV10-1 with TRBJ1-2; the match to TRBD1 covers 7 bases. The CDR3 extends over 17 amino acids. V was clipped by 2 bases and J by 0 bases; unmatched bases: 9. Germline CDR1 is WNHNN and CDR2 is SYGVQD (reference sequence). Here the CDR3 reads CASSEGTDTETNYGYTF. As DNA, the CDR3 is TGCGCCAGCAGTGAGGGGACAGATACTGAAACTAACTATGGCTACACCTTC.

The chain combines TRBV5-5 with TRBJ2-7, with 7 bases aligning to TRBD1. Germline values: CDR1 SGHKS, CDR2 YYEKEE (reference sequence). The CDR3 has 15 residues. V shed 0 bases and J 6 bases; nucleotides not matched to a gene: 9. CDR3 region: CASSLGWTGVGEQYF. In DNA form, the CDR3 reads TGTGCCAGCAGCTTGGGTTGGACAGGAGTGGGCGAGCAGTACTTC.

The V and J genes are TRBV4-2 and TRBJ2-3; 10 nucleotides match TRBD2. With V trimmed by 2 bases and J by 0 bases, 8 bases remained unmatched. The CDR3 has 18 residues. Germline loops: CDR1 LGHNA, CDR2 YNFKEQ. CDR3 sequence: CASSQSQRGGSSTDTQYF. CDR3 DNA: TGTGCCAGCAGCCAAAGCCAGCGGGGGGGTTCTAGCACAGATACGCAGTATTTT.

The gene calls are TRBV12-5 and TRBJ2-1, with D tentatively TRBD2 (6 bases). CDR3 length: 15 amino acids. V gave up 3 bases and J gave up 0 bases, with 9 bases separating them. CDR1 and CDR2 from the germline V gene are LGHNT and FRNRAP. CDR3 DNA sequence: TGTGCTAGTGGTTTAGCGGGTAGCTCCTACAATGAGCAGTTCTTC. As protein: CASGLAGSSYNEQFF.

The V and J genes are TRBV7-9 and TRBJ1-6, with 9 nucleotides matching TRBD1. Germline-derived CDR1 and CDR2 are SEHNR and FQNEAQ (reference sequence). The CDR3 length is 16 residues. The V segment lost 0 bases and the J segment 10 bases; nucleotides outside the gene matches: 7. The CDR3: CASSLAGTGKNSPLHF. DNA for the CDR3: TGTGCCAGCAGCTTAGCCGGGACAGGGAAGAACTCACCCCTCCACTTT.

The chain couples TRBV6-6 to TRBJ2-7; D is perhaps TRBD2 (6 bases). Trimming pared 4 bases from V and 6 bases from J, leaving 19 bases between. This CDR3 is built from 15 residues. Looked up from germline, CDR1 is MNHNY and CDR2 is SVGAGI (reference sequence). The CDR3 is CASSFLDGGSGEQYF. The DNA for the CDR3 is TGTGCCAGCAGTTTCCTGGACGGGGGATCGGGCGAGCAGTACTTC.

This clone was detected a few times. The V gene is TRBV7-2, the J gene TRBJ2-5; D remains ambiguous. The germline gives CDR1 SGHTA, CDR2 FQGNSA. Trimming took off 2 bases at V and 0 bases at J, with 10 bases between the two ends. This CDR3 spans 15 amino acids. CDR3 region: CASSLTFGYQETQYF. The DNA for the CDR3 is TGTGCCAGCAGCTTAACGTTCGGGTACCAAGAGACCCAGTACTTC.

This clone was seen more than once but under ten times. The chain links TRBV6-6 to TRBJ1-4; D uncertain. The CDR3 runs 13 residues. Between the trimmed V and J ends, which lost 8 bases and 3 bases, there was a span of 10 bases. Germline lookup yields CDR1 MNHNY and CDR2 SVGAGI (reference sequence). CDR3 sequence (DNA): TGTGCCAGCCATGGCAGGTCTAATGAAAAACTGTTTTTT. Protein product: CASHGRSNEKLFF.

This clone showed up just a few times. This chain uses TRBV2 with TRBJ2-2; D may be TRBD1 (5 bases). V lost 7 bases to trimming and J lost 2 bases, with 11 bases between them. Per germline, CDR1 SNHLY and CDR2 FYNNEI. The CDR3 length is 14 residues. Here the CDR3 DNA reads TGTGCCAGCAAGGGGTTAGTCAACACCGGGGAGCTGTTTTTT. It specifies CASKGLVNTGELFF.

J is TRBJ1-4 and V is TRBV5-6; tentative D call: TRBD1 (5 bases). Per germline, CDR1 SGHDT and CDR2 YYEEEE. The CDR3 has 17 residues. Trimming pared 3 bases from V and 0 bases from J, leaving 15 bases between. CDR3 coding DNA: TGTGCCAGCAGCTCCTTTGACAGCCGTGCAACTAATGAAAAACTGTTTTTT. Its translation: CASSSFDSRATNEKLFF. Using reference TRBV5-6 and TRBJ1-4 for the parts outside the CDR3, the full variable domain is DAGVTQSPTHLIKTRGQQVTLRCSPKSGHDTVSWYQQALGQGPQFIFQYYEEEERQRGNFPDRFSGHQFPNYSSELNVNALLLGDSALYLCASSSFDSRATNEKLFFGSGTQLSVL.

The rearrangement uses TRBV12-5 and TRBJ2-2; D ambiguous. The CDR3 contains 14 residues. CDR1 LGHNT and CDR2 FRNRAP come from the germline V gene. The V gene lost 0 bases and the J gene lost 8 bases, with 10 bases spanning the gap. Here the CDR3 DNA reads TGTGCTAGTGGTTTGGTACTCTCGGAGGGGGAGCTGTTTTTT. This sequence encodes CASGLVLSEGELFF.

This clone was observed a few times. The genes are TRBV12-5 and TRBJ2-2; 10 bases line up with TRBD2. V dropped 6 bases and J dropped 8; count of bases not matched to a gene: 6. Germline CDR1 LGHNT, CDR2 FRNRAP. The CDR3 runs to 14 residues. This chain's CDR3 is CASGLGTSAGELFF. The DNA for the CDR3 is TGTGCTAGTGGCCTGGGGACTAGCGCAGGGGAGCTGTTTTTT.

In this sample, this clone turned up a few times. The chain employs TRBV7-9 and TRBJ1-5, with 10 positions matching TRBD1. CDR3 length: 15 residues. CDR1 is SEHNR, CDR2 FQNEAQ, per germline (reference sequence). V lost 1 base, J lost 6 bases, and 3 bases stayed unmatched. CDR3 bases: TGTGCCAGCAGCTTAGGACAGGGGGCGTTTCAGCCCCAGCATTTT. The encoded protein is CASSLGQGAFQPQHF. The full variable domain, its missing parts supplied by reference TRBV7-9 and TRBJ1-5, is DTGVSQNPRHKITKRGQNVTFRCDPISEHNRLYWYRQTLGQGPEFLTYFQNEAQLEKSRLLSDRFSAERPKGSFSTLEIQRTEQGDSAMYLCASSLGQGAFQPQHFGDGTRLSIL.

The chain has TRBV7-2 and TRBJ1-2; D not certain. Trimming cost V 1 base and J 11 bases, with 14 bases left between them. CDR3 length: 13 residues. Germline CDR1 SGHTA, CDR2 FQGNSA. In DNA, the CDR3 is TGTGCCAGCAGCTTAGATCCTAGTTTCGGGTACACCTTC. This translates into CASSLDPSFGYTF.

CDR3 in DNA: TGTGCCAGCGGGAGGGGTATCGATTCACCCCTCCACTTT. Translated: CASGRGIDSPLHF. V and J are TRBV6-5 and TRBJ1-6; weak D call: TRBD1 (5 bases). The germline V gene encodes CDR1 MNHEY and CDR2 SVGAGI. With 8 bases removed from V and 8 bases from J, the gap between germline ends came to 13 bases. This CDR3 contains 13 residues.

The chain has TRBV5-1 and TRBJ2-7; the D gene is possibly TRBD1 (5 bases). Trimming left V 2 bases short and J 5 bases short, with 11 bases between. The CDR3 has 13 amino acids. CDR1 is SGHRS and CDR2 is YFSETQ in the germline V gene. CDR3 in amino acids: CASSLLQGNEQYF. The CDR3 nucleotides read TGCGCCAGCAGCTTACTCCAGGGAAACGAGCAGTACTTC.

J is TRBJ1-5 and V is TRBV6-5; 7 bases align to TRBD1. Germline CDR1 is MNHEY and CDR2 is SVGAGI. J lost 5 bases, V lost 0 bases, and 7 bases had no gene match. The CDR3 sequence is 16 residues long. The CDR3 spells CASSYSSEGADQPQHF. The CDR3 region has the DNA TGTGCCAGCAGTTACTCGTCGGAGGGGGCTGATCAGCCCCAGCATTTT.

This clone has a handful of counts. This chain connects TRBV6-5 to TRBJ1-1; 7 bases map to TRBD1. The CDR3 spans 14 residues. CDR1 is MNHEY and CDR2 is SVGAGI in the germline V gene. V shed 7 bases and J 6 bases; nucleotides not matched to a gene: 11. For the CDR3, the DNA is TGTGCCAGCAATCGACAGGGTGGGGGATCTGAAGCTTTCTTT. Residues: CASNRQGGGSEAFF.

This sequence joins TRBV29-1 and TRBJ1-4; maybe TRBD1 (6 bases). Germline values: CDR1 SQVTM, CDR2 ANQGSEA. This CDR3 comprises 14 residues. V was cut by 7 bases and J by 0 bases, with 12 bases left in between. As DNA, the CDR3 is TGCAGCGAGGCCGGGACAACAACTAATGAAAAACTGTTTTTT. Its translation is CSEAGTTTNEKLFF.

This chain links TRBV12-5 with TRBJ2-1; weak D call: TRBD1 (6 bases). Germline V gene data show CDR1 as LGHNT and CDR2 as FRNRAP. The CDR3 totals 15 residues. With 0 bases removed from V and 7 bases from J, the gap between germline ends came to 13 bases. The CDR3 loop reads CASGLVLGAPNEQFF. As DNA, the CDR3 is TGTGCTAGTGGTTTGGTACTGGGGGCGCCGAATGAGCAGTTCTTC.